A single sample gave rise to the 7 T cell receptor beta chains below, sequenced in a study of control samples from healthy donors and cancer patients. The repertoire was sequenced with immunoSEQ multiplex PCR; TCRdb's copy has only in-frame clones and lacks some. The sample lists more than 85,000 clones, around 92% seen once, with roughly 2.5% in the top ten. Source material: blood. The receptors were gathered from a woman in her late teens or twenties in good health.

J is TRBJ2-7 and V is TRBV27; D ambiguous. The CDR3 contains 14 residues. Germline values: CDR1 MNHEY, CDR2 SMNVEV (reference sequence). The ends were cut back, 6 bases at V and 1 base at J, with 13 bases in the middle. The DNA for the CDR3 is TGTGCCAGCAGCTATCAGGCCAGTTCCTACGAGCAGTACTTC. Protein: CASSYQASSYEQYF.

The gene calls are TRBV2 and TRBJ2-2; perhaps TRBD1 as D (6 bases). The CDR3 is 15 amino acids. Germline V gene data show CDR1 as SNHLY and CDR2 as FYNNEI. The germline V and J ends were trimmed by 5 bases and 6 bases, with 16 bases remaining between them. CDR3 DNA sequence: TGTGCCAGCAGTTTGCAGGGGATACGGCCCGGGGAGCTGTTTTTT. As protein: CASSLQGIRPGELFF.

The chain recombines TRBV27 with TRBJ2-3, with TRBD2 matching over 9 bases. CDR1 is MNHEY, CDR2 SMNVEV, per germline (reference sequence). The CDR3 length is 14 residues. Germline trimming cut 4 bases from V and 6 bases from J; bases unmatched to any gene: 5. Here the CDR3 reads CASSWLAGVDTQYF. The CDR3 nucleotides are TGTGCCAGCAGTTGGTTAGCGGGAGTGGATACGCAGTATTTT.

Only a few counts were recorded for this clone. CDR3 DNA sequence: TGTGCCAGCAGCCAAGGAGCCAGTCCCTACAATGAGCAGTTCTTC. Translation: CASSQGASPYNEQFF. V is TRBV3-1 (or the pseudogene TRBV3-2) and J is TRBJ2-1; no reliable D call. Per germline, CDR1 LGHDT and CDR2 YNNKEL (reference sequence). V was trimmed by 1 base and J by 2 bases, leaving 9 bases between them. The CDR3 is 15 residues long.

The V call is TRBV28, the J call TRBJ1-4; no firm D call. Trimming left V 4 bases short and J 7 bases short, with 10 bases between. The CDR3 spans 13 residues. From germline, CDR1 is MDHEN and CDR2 SYDVKM. CDR3 coding DNA: TGTGCCAGCAGTTGGGCCGGGCTTGAAAAACTGTTTTTT. As protein: CASSWAGLEKLFF.

The V call is TRBV2, the J call TRBJ2-2; TRBD2 agrees at 10 bases. The germline gives CDR1 SNHLY, CDR2 FYNNEI. The V and J ends lost 6 bases and 4 bases, in that order; junction bases with no gene match: 5. This CDR3 region has 15 residues. For the CDR3, the DNA is TGTGCCAGCAGCTTGGCTAGCGGGGGCACCGGGGAGCTGTTTTTT. This codes for CASSLASGGTGELFF.

The chain couples TRBV11-2 to TRBJ1-1, with D hard to call. CDR3 size: 15 residues. Germline V gene lookup returns CDR1 SGHAT and CDR2 FQNNGV. Trimming cost V 1 base and J 0 bases, with 9 bases left between them. Here the CDR3 reads CASSLGAVMNTEAFF. CDR3 in DNA: TGTGCCAGCAGCTTAGGGGCCGTTATGAACACTGAAGCTTTCTTT.